Sequencing of this TCR beta chain was carried out in a study of cytomegalovirus exposure and HLA in healthy donors. Looking at the study overall: There were about 85 million unique TCRs (from HLA-typed donors) in an early data release. Points from the study as a whole: For most TCR sequences rarity was the rule, although some public TCRs occurred in many donors. Analysis was performed later, and it showed HLA-associated TCR beta chains to be more clonally expanded than equally common others.

At collection, donors were nominally healthy, but unrecorded immune exposures were probable. Unmatched junction bases numbered 12, after V lost 4 bases and J lost 8 bases. Germline V gene data show CDR1 as SQVTM and CDR2 as ANQGSEA. This CDR3 is 14 amino acids long. About this clone itself: Its target is not known.

The PCR was carried out with 60 Vbeta primers and 13 Jbeta primers. Clones were read by immunoSEQ multiplex PCR, and TCRdb kept only the in-frame ones, dropping some. The table shows about 160,000 clones, with around 83% occurring only once. The sequenced material came from PBMCs. The J gene is TRBJ1-2, the V gene TRBV29-1; 8 nucleotides agree with TRBD1. The source is a man between 50 and 59 years old in good health and CMV-seropositive. The CDR3 protein is CSVGRGTGVEGYTF. In DNA form, the CDR3 reads TGCAGCGTTGGACGCGGGACAGGAGTCGAGGGCTACACCTTC.